This section outlines one TCR beta chain sequence together with its context. Clones were sequenced by immunoSEQ multiplex PCR, and TCRdb holds only the in-frame ones, with some missing. The sample shows under 200,000 clones, 76% of them seen only once. The data were obtained in a study of blood T cell repertoires in COVID-19. Sample: peripheral blood. This clonotype originated in a woman at least 80 years old with acute or convalescent COVID-19.

CDR3 loop: CASSEVGGYTEAFF. The CDR3 DNA reads as TGTGCCAGCAGTGAAGTCGGGGGGTACACTGAAGCTTTCTTT. V gene TRBV25-1 combines with J gene TRBJ1-1; D is possibly TRBD1 (5 bases). Per germline, CDR1 MGHDK and CDR2 SYGVNS. The CDR3 covers 14 residues. V was pared by 2 bases and J by 3 bases, with 10 bases between.